This TCR beta chain was retrieved from a study of T cell responses to AZD1222 COVID-19 vaccine. Study-level points and caveats: No repertoire was sampled before or during the peak T cell response, only after it.

It was second doses at about 4 or about 12 weeks that were pooled. This clone was observed once. Its antigen is as yet unknown. Per the germline V gene, CDR1 is MNHEY and CDR2 is SVGAGI. The CDR3 covers 14 residues. Trimming took 5 bases from V and 6 from J; bases not matched to a gene: 6. TCRdb keeps only in-frame clones here, not all; method: immunoSEQ multiplex PCR. This table has about 150,000 clones, roughly 90% appearing once. J is TRBJ2-7 and V is TRBV6-5; 11 bases are shared with TRBD1. Specimen: peripheral blood, collected 28 days after the second AZD1222 dose. This receptor was taken from an adult who received the AZD1222 COVID-19 vaccine. The CDR3 spells CASSKDRGRGEQYF. The CDR3 DNA sequence: TGTGCCAGCAGTAAGGACAGGGGGCGCGGCGAGCAGTACTTC.